This record covers a single T cell receptor (beta chain). CDR3 length: 15 residues. In germline, CDR1 is SEHNR, CDR2 FQNEAQ (reference sequence). This record comes from a study of CXCR3-negative and CXCR3-positive naive CD8 T cells. Carrying UMI labels, the TRB cDNA libraries were prepared through 5' RACE. TCRdb re-called the 5' RACE reads; every CDR3 protein appears as one record, without DNA. The specimen's table records about 24,000 distinct CDR3 sequences. The source material was naive CXCR3- CD8+ T cells from blood. The subset denotes: CD45RO-CCR7+CD27+CD95- naive CD8+ T cells lacking CXCR3 (TNR3-). The TCR comes from a human donor in good health. Some clones in this sample may be carry-over from other donors' samples. V usage is TRBV7-9 and J usage is TRBJ2-1. The CDR3: CASSFGSSDRNEQFF.